Listed here are 15 T cell receptor beta chains from one sample, sequenced in a study of T cell responses to AZD1222 COVID-19 vaccine. TCRdb's table, derived via immunoSEQ multiplex PCR, lists solely in-frame clones and lacks some. Among tens of thousands of clones, around 81% were seen once, and the ten largest hold 20% to 25%. The input for sequencing was peripheral blood, taken on day 0 of AZD1222 vaccination. These TCRs come from an adult in good health.

This clone was detected only once. The chain carries TRBV5-4 and TRBJ1-1; maybe TRBD1 (5 bases). V lost 3 bases, J lost 1 base, and 10 bases lay in between. This CDR3 has 14 residues. The germline gives CDR1 SGHNT, CDR2 YYREEE (reference sequence). CDR3 amino acids: CASSWGPKNTEAFF. CDR3 bases: TGTGCCAGCAGCTGGGGACCGAAGAACACTGAAGCTTTCTTT.

The chain has TRBV2 and TRBJ1-3, with 9 nucleotides matching TRBD1. The germline gives CDR1 SNHLY, CDR2 FYNNEI. The CDR3 runs 15 residues. The V gene end was trimmed by 6 bases and the J gene end by 4 bases; junction bases not matched to a gene: 7. DNA for the CDR3: TGTGCCAGCAGAGATGTGACAGGGGGAGGAAACACCATATATTTT. Protein sequence: CASRDVTGGGNTIYF.

This clone came up once. This CDR3 is CASSPRVDRTEAFF. The DNA of the CDR3 is TGCGCCAGCAGCCCAAGGGTAGACAGAACTGAAGCTTTCTTT. This chain uses TRBV5-1 with TRBJ1-1; tentatively, D is TRBD1 (5 bases). Deletions cut 4 bases from V and 5 bases from J, with 15 bases between. CDR3 length: 14 amino acids. Germline CDR1 SGHRS, CDR2 YFSETQ.

This rearrangement joins TRBV27 to TRBJ1-1; 8 positions match TRBD1. Trimming cost V 4 bases and J 5 bases; bases outside gene matches: 6. The CDR3 totals 14 residues. Germline lookup yields CDR1 MNHEY and CDR2 SMNVEV (reference sequence). The CDR3 DNA reads as TGTGCCAGCAGTTCGAAAACAGGGGGAACTGAAGCTTTCTTT. Protein product: CASSSKTGGTEAFF.

The rearrangement uses TRBV2 and TRBJ2-7; D not resolved. The CDR3 loop spans 13 amino acids. Germline loops: CDR1 SNHLY, CDR2 FYNNEI. The V end was cut by 3 bases, the J end by 4 bases, with 10 bases between. CDR3: CASSEERGYEQYF. As DNA, the CDR3 is TGTGCCAGCAGTGAGGAGCGTGGGTACGAGCAGTACTTC.

The chain joins TRBV6-5 to TRBJ1-5; TRBD1 agrees at 8 bases. Trimming at V came to 5 bases and at J to 4 bases, leaving 7 bases not matched to a gene. The CDR3 length is 15 residues. Germline V gives CDR1 MNHEY, CDR2 SVGAGI. The CDR3 DNA is TGTGCCAGCAGTCAGGTGGGACAGGTAAATCAGCCCCAGCATTTT. It encodes CASSQVGQVNQPQHF.

The gene calls are TRBV19 and TRBJ2-1, with unresolved D. The germline V gene has CDR1 LNHDA and CDR2 SQIVND (reference sequence). Trimming removed 7 bases from V and 0 bases from J, with 7 bases in between. The CDR3 runs to 13 residues. This CDR3 is CASTSFSYNEQFF. The CDR3 region has the DNA TGTGCCAGTACTTCCTTCTCCTACAATGAGCAGTTCTTC.

This chain joins TRBV7-6 and TRBJ2-2, with 12 bases that match TRBD2. V shed 5 bases and J 6 bases; nucleotides not matched to a gene: 4. CDR3 length: 15 amino acids. Germline V gene sequence: CDR1 SGHVS, CDR2 FNYEAQ. DNA of the CDR3: TGTGCCAGCAGCCCCACTAGCGGGGGGCCCGGGGAGCTGTTTTTT. Its translation is CASSPTSGGPGELFF.

The chain is built from TRBV2 and TRBJ2-4; TRBD2 might be the D (6 bases). Deletions cut 5 bases from V and 0 bases from J, with 11 bases between. Germline V gene data show CDR1 as SNHLY and CDR2 as FYNNEI. CDR3 size: 15 residues. The DNA of the CDR3 is TGTGCCAGCAGTAGTACGGGACTAGCCAAAAACATTCAGTACTTC. The encoded protein is CASSSTGLAKNIQYF.

The chain has TRBV7-9 and TRBJ1-4; D not certain. Trimming removed 1 base at V and 8 bases at J, with 11 bases between. In germline, CDR1 is SEHNR, CDR2 FQNEAQ (reference sequence). This CDR3 spans 14 amino acids. CDR3 protein: CASSLGGLGEKLFF. Here the CDR3 DNA reads TGTGCCAGCAGCTTAGGGGGTCTCGGGGAAAAACTGTTTTTT.

This rearrangement joins TRBV27 to TRBJ2-6; unclear D gene. V was cut by 3 bases and J by 3 bases, with 12 bases left in between. The germline CDR1 and CDR2 sequences are MNHEY and SMNVEV (reference sequence). The length of the CDR3 is 16 residues. As DNA, the CDR3 is TGTGCCAGCAGTTTTCTCAGGAGCGATGGGGCCAACGTCCTGACTTTC. Its translation: CASSFLRSDGANVLTF. Full variable domain (missing parts from reference TRBV27 and TRBJ2-6): EAQVTQNPRYLITVTGKKLTVTCSQNMNHEYMSWYRQDPGLGLRQIYYSMNVEVTDKGDVPEGYKVSRKEKRNFPLILESPSPNQTSLYFCASSFLRSDGANVLTFGAGSRLTVL.

The chain recombines TRBV4-1 with TRBJ1-1; D unclear. The V end lost 4 bases, the J end lost 1 base, and 10 bases lay between the germline ends. The CDR3 totals 14 residues. From germline, CDR1 is MGHRA and CDR2 YSYEKL. The DNA of the CDR3 is TGCGCCAGCAGCCCCCTGGGGAAGAACACTGAAGCTTTCTTT. Translation gives CASSPLGKNTEAFF.

The chain joins TRBV24-1 to TRBJ2-3, with TRBD2 identical over 9 bases. The CDR3 contains 14 residues. The germline V gene encodes CDR1 KGHDR and CDR2 SFDVKD. The V and J ends lost 9 bases and 2 bases, in that order; junction bases with no gene match: 5. The CDR3 bases are TGTGCCACCGCCGGGACTAGCATCACAGATACGCAGTATTTT. Protein sequence: CATAGTSITDTQYF.

The genes are TRBV18 and TRBJ1-2; D is unclear. This CDR3 has 12 residues. The V gene lost 5 bases and the J gene lost 4 bases, with 8 bases spanning the gap. The germline V gene encodes CDR1 KGHSH and CDR2 LQKENI. CDR3 residues: CASSVEGYGYTF. The DNA of the CDR3 is TGTGCCAGCTCAGTGGAGGGCTATGGCTACACCTTC.

The genes are TRBV7-9 and TRBJ1-2; 8 bases are a match to TRBD1. CDR1 is SEHNR and CDR2 is FQNEAQ in the germline V gene (reference sequence). V trimming: 3 bases; J trimming: 7 bases; junction bases outside the gene matches: 7. The CDR3 consists of 14 residues. CDR3 coding DNA: TGTGCCAGCAGCTTGGGCTCAGGGGGCATTGGCTACACCTTC. Translated: CASSLGSGGIGYTF.